These 9 T cell receptor beta chains were sequenced from one sample in a study of T cells in Graves' hyperthyroidism and ophthalmopathy. Amplification of TCR beta CDR3 regions was performed using RNA transcripts as template. Initially, a first-round RT-PCR of the TCR CDR3 employed the HTBI primer set. TCRdb itself ran the multiplex PCR reads through MiXCR, one entry per CDR3 protein. In the table there are a few hundred thousand distinct CDR3 sequences, around 13% of which are singletons. Sequencing was performed on blood. These receptors originate from a woman aged 40 to 50 with Graves' hyperthyroidism.

This clonotype was seen a handful of times. This chain connects TRBV5-4 to TRBJ1-4, with D possibly being TRBD1 (5 bases). The germline V gene has CDR1 SGHNT and CDR2 YYREEE (reference sequence). Trimming cost V 1 base and J 4 bases, with 11 bases left between them. The CDR3 runs to 15 residues. The CDR3 sequence: CASSLMGPGNEKLFF. The CDR3 DNA reads TGTGCCAGCAGCTTGATGGGGCCGGGTAATGAAAAACTGTTTTTT.

In its sample, this clonotype was seen many times. This chain uses TRBV28 with TRBJ2-7, with 7 bases fitting TRBD2. Looked up from germline, CDR1 is MDHEN and CDR2 is SYDVKM. With 4 bases clipped from V and 5 bases from J, the junction kept 5 bases outside the gene matches. There are 13 residues in the CDR3. The CDR3 DNA follows: TGTGCCAGCAGTTCCCTGGGAGGGAACGAGCAGTACTTC. Amino acid sequence: CASSSLGGNEQYF.

The V gene is TRBV27, the J gene TRBJ2-5, with D perhaps matching TRBD2 (6 bases). V was shortened by 3 bases and J by 4 bases, with 9 bases between the two germline ends. CDR1 MNHEY and CDR2 SMNVEV come from the germline V gene (reference sequence). The CDR3 covers 13 residues. CDR3 loop: CASSFGGSETQYF. The CDR3 bases are TGTGCCAGCAGTTTTGGGGGGTCAGAGACCCAGTACTTC.

This clonotype was observed many times. The V gene is TRBV7-9, the J gene TRBJ1-1; possibly TRBD1 for D (5 bases). This CDR3 region has 14 residues. CDR1 and CDR2 (germline): SEHNR, FQNEAQ (reference sequence). Trimming removed 3 bases at V and 7 bases at J, with 15 bases between. Here the CDR3 DNA reads TGTGCCAGCAGCTTCCCCGGGGACGGTTATGAAGCTTTCTTT. Translating gives CASSFPGDGYEAFF.

This clonotype has a count of ten or more. CDR3 bases: TGTGCCAGCAGTTCAATGGGACAGGGTCGAAACGGCTACACCTTC. This sequence encodes CASSSMGQGRNGYTF. The chain carries TRBV6-1 and TRBJ1-2, with 9 bases matching TRBD1. CDR1 MNHNS and CDR2 SASEGT come from the germline V gene. The V segment lost 5 bases and the J segment 8 bases; nucleotides outside the gene matches: 12. CDR3 size: 15 residues.

Remarks on this clonotype: A clone one base away is much larger, so this may be a read error. This sequence joins TRBV28 and TRBJ2-2; 8 bases map to TRBD2. CDR1 is MDHEN, CDR2 SYDVKM, per germline. The CDR3 is 15 amino acids. The CDR3 is CGSSPPGLVAGELFF. DNA of the CDR3: TGTGGCAGCAGTCCTCCGGGACTAGTCGCCGGGGAGCTGTTTTTT. Looking up the rest from reference TRBV28 and TRBJ2-2 gives the full variable domain: DVKVTQSSRYLVKRTGEKVFLECVQDMDHENMFWYRQDPGLGLRLIYFSYDVKMKEKGDIPEGYSVSREKKERFSLILESASTNQTSMYLCGSSPPGLVAGELFFGEGSRLTVL.

The chain couples TRBV27 to TRBJ2-2; a possible D gene is TRBD2 (6 bases). The germline V and J ends were trimmed by 6 bases and 5 bases, with 10 bases remaining between them. The CDR3 is 13 amino acids. Looked up from germline, CDR1 is MNHEY and CDR2 is SMNVEV (reference sequence). The CDR3 DNA sequence: TGTGCCAGCAGGCGGGATACTACCGGGGAGCTGTTTTTT. This translates into CASRRDTTGELFF.

The CDR3 DNA is TGTGCCAGCAGCCCCGGACGGGTCTATGGCTACACCTTC. Translating it yields CASSPGRVYGYTF. The chain carries TRBV11-2 and TRBJ1-2, with D hard to call. Deletions cut 5 bases from V and 4 bases from J, with 11 bases between. The CDR3 extends over 13 amino acids. CDR1 SGHAT and CDR2 FQNNGV come from the germline V gene.

This rearrangement joins TRBV6-5 to TRBJ2-2; 8 bases fit TRBD2. Trimming removed 0 bases from V and 1 base from J; junction bases left unmatched: 13. This CDR3 region has 20 residues. The V gene's germline CDR1 is MNHEY and CDR2 SVGAGI. CDR3 residues: CASSYSISGLAGGNTGELFF. DNA of the CDR3: TGTGCCAGCAGTTACTCGATTTCTGGGTTGGCGGGAGGGAACACCGGGGAGCTGTTTTTT.